Many counts were recorded for the clone carrying this TCR beta chain. The antigen is undetermined. These data originate in a study of T-cell reconstitution after alpha-beta-depleted transplantation in children. Overall study results and limits: Approximately two months post-transplant, alpha-beta T cells reportedly originated from several hundred expanded graft clones.

As it was prepared, the TCRbeta library received unique molecular identifiers. Each CDR3 protein is one row after TCRdb ran MiXCR on the PCR reads. The data hold under 300,000 distinct CDR3 sequences, with around 10% observed a single time. This CDR3 is built from 13 residues. V was pared by 3 bases and J by 2 bases, with 11 bases between. Germline V gene sequence: CDR1 DFQATT, CDR2 SNEGSKA (reference sequence). The sequencing here drew on peripheral blood, taken 180 days after TCRalphabeta/CD19-depleted stem cell transplant. The clonotype was recovered from a male patient between 2 and 10 years old who had a stem cell transplant for chronic granulomatous disease, so the T cells may come from the graft donor. The chain is built from TRBV20-1 and TRBJ2-7; TRBD1 is a possible D gene (5 bases). CDR3 protein: CSASPTDAYEQYF. CDR3 coding DNA: TGCAGTGCTAGTCCGACAGATGCCTACGAGCAGTACTTC.